These T cell receptor beta chains were read from a single sample in a study of T cell responses to AZD1222 COVID-19 vaccine. Clones were sequenced by immunoSEQ multiplex PCR, and TCRdb holds only the in-frame ones, with some missing. Among 200,000 or so clones listed, about 93% were seen once. The material was peripheral blood, obtained 28 days after the second AZD1222 dose. The source of these receptors is an adult who received the AZD1222 COVID-19 vaccine. The CDR3 runs from the conserved cysteine through the conserved F or W. A D gene is named only where the DNA matches it firmly. Clone size is stated in some rows and not others, as once, few, many or a class when expanded.

V gene	clone size	J gene	D gene	CDR3 protein	CDR3 DNA
TRBV5-6	NA	TRBJ1-1	NA	CASSLFMGWETEAFF	TGTGCCAGCAGCTTGTTTATGGGGTGGGAAACTGAAGCTTTCTTT
TRBV4-1	NA	TRBJ1-3	NA	CASSQDLSYSGNTIYF	TGCGCCAGCAGCCAAGATCTATCATACTCTGGAAACACCATATATTTT
TRBV2	NA	TRBJ1-5	NA	CASTLGPVDQPQHF	TGTGCCAGCACCCTGGGGCCAGTAGATCAGCCCCAGCATTTT
TRBV6-5	NA	TRBJ1-1	TRBD1	CASTQDGTAPNPFF	TGTGCCAGCACCCAAGACGGGACAGCGCCGAACCCTTTCTTT
TRBV30	NA	TRBJ1-2	TRBD1	CAWSVTGASDGYTF	TGTGCCTGGAGTGTTACAGGGGCCAGTGATGGCTACACCTTC
TRBV2	NA	TRBJ1-5	NA	CASSEPNQPQHF	TGTGCCAGCAGTGAACCAAATCAGCCCCAGCATTTT
TRBV7-9	NA	TRBJ1-4	NA	CASSLPPANEKLFF	TGTGCCAGCAGCTTACCCCCAGCTAATGAAAAACTGTTTTTT
TRBV13	NA	TRBJ2-3	NA	CASSPRDGTDTQYF	TGTGCCAGCAGCCCCCGGGACGGAACAGATACGCAGTATTTT
TRBV7-2	NA	TRBJ1-1	NA	CASSLGLLGWAFF	TGTGCCAGCAGCTTAGGTCTCCTTGGGTGGGCTTTCTTT
TRBV18	NA	TRBJ1-1	TRBD1	CASSPSDRETEAFF	TGTGCCAGCTCACCCTCGGACAGGGAAACTGAAGCTTTCTTT
TRBV2	NA	TRBJ1-1	NA	CASSERGFYPEAFF	TGTGCCAGCAGTGAAAGGGGCTTCTATCCTGAAGCTTTCTTT
TRBV5-6	NA	TRBJ1-4	NA	CASTRDRGEKLFF	TGTGCCAGCACCCGGGACCGAGGGGAAAAACTGTTTTTT
TRBV2	NA	TRBJ1-5	TRBD1	CASAQGNSNQPQHF	TGTGCCAGCGCACAGGGGAATAGCAATCAGCCCCAGCATTTT
TRBV4-1	NA	TRBJ2-5	TRBD2	CASSQDGSGGSETQYF	TGCGCCAGCAGCCAAGACGGTAGCGGGGGTTCAGAGACCCAGTACTTC
TRBV6-5	NA	TRBJ1-1	NA	CASSSGTTGNTEAFF	TGTGCCAGCAGTTCAGGGACTACAGGGAACACTGAAGCTTTCTTT
TRBV3-1/TRBV3-2	NA	TRBJ2-7	NA	CASSQSMVPDTYEQYF	TGTGCCAGCAGCCAGTCTATGGTGCCAGACACCTACGAGCAGTACTTC
TRBV7-7	NA	TRBJ2-7	TRBD1	CASSRDSTYEQYF	TGTGCCAGCAGCAGGGACAGTACCTACGAGCAGTACTTC
TRBV21-1	NA	TRBJ1-1	NA	CASSRGRRRRVDTEAFF	TGTGCCAGCAGCAGAGGGCGCAGACGGAGGGTGGACACTGAAGCTTTCTTT
TRBV6-2/TRBV6-3	NA	TRBJ1-5	TRBD1	CASSRTGSHQPQHF	TGTGCCAGCAGCAGGACAGGGTCCCACCAGCCCCAGCATTTT
TRBV28	once	TRBJ2-3	TRBD1	CASSFTGQGAHSSTDTQYF	TGTGCCAGCAGTTTCACAGGACAGGGGGCCCATTCTAGCACAGATACGCAGTATTTT
TRBV5-1	NA	TRBJ2-2	TRBD1	CASSSGRLGQGVNTGELFF	TGCGCCAGCAGCTCGGGGCGCCTGGGACAGGGGGTGAACACCGGGGAGCTGTTTTTT
TRBV7-9	NA	TRBJ1-1	TRBD1	CASSLEGGKWSTEAFF	TGTGCCAGCAGCTTAGAAGGGGGCAAGTGGAGCACTGAAGCTTTCTTT
TRBV15	NA	TRBJ2-1	NA	CATSRDRILLHNEQFF	TGTGCCACCAGCAGAGATCGGATTTTACTTCACAATGAGCAGTTCTTC
TRBV10-3	NA	TRBJ2-2	NA	CAIYTWDTGELFF	TGTGCCATCTATACGTGGGACACCGGGGAGCTGTTTTTT
TRBV5-6	NA	TRBJ1-5	TRBD1	CASSKRTGGDYSNQPQHF	TGTGCCAGCAGTAAACGGACAGGGGGTGATTATAGCAATCAGCCCCAGCATTTT
TRBV3-1/TRBV3-2	NA	TRBJ1-2	TRBD1	CASSQVTGGGYGYTF	TGTGCCAGCAGCCAAGTGACAGGGGGGGGGTATGGCTACACCTTC
TRBV6-2/TRBV6-3	NA	TRBJ1-4	NA	CASSYMGGRSDEKLFF	TGTGCCAGCAGTTACATGGGGGGTCGATCGGATGAAAAACTGTTTTTT
TRBV3-1/TRBV3-2	NA	TRBJ1-3	NA	CASSLTDSGNTIYF	TGTGCCAGCAGCCTAACAGACTCTGGAAACACCATATATTTT
TRBV6-5	NA	TRBJ2-1	TRBD2	CATSLGSGGYNEQFF	TGTGCCACCTCGCTGGGGAGCGGGGGCTACAATGAGCAGTTCTTC
TRBV2	NA	TRBJ1-1	NA	CASNSGNTEAFF	TGTGCCAGCAATTCAGGTAATACTGAAGCTTTCTTT
TRBV6-5	NA	TRBJ1-1	NA	CATQARATEAFF	TGTGCCACGCAGGCTCGGGCCACTGAAGCTTTCTTT
TRBV10-3	NA	TRBJ2-3	NA	CAISEPSGAASTDTQYF	TGTGCCATCAGTGAGCCTTCGGGGGCAGCTAGCACAGATACGCAGTATTTT
TRBV7-3	NA	TRBJ1-2	NA	CASSLDSNYGYTF	TGTGCCAGCAGCTTGGACAGTAACTATGGCTACACCTTC
TRBV7-2	NA	TRBJ1-2	NA	CASSLVGSGYTF	TGTGCCAGCAGCTTAGTGGGATCTGGCTACACCTTC
TRBV3-1/TRBV3-2	NA	TRBJ1-4	TRBD1	CASSQDGDRTNEKLFF	TGTGCCAGCAGCCAAGATGGGGACAGAACTAATGAAAAACTGTTTTTT
TRBV7-3	NA	TRBJ1-2	TRBD1	CASSLDRGKSGYTF	TGTGCCAGCAGCTTAGACAGGGGCAAAAGTGGCTACACCTTC
TRBV7-9	NA	TRBJ2-7	NA	CASSLGALDEQYF	TGTGCCAGCTCTCTCGGGGCTCTGGACGAGCAGTACTTC
TRBV5-1	NA	TRBJ1-2	NA	CASSLVTGVANYGYTF	TGCGCCAGCAGCTTGGTGACCGGAGTTGCTAACTATGGCTACACCTTC
TRBV18	few	TRBJ1-2	NA	CASPFGGYGYTF	TGTGCCAGCCCTTTCGGGGGATATGGCTACACCTTC
TRBV4-2	NA	TRBJ2-2	NA	CASSSQLPSTTGELFF	TGTGCCAGCAGCTCCCAACTGCCTAGCACAACCGGGGAGCTGTTTTTT
TRBV28	NA	TRBJ2-6	NA	CATKGGASGANVLTF	TGTGCCACCAAGGGGGGGGCCTCTGGGGCCAACGTCCTGACTTTC
TRBV3-1/TRBV3-2	NA	TRBJ1-1	NA	CASSQGLNTEAFF	TGTGCCAGCAGCCAAGGATTGAACACTGAAGCTTTCTTT
TRBV5-1	NA	TRBJ1-2	NA	CASSLAGRGYTF	TGCGCCAGCAGCTTGGCGGGACGTGGCTACACCTTC
TRBV18	NA	TRBJ1-1	NA	CASSRDQQAEAFF	TGTGCCAGCTCACGAGACCAGCAAGCTGAAGCTTTCTTT